These T cell receptor beta chains were read from a single sample in a study of control samples from healthy donors and cancer patients. Generated by immunoSEQ multiplex PCR, the TCRdb table keeps only in-frame clones and is missing some. The top ten clones hold 3.6% of a sample with some 37,000 clones, about 94% of them seen once. Sequenced material: blood. These receptors were obtained from a woman aged 50 to 60 in good health. Both conserved end residues are part of each CDR3. Each record gives: clone size, J gene, V gene, CDR3 length, CDR3 protein. Only part of the rows carry a size: once, few, many, or a class if the clone is expanded.

>-|TRBJ2-1|TRBV5-1|13
CASSLAMENEQFF
>-|TRBJ2-5|TRBV11-2|15
CASSLGAWAQETQYF
>-|TRBJ1-2|TRBV2|15
CASSLGPGRNYGYTF
>-|TRBJ1-2|TRBV28|14
CASSFSHPIYGYTF
>-|TRBJ1-1|TRBV4-3|14
CASSFDRASTEAFF
>-|TRBJ1-5|TRBV28|13
CASSSGGWQPQHF
>-|TRBJ2-1|TRBV7-2|13
CASSPTSLNEQFF
>-|TRBJ2-3|TRBV5-4|14
CASRPDLATDTQYF
>-|TRBJ1-4|TRBV18|13
CASSPLSNEKLFF
>-|TRBJ1-6|TRBV2|14
CASNPDRDNSPLHF
>once|TRBJ1-6|TRBV5-1|14
CASSSTGDGSPLHF
>-|TRBJ1-2|TRBV27|16
CASSLEGRAGIYGYTF
>once|TRBJ2-3|TRBV9|16
CASSSKAGLARDTQYF
>-|TRBJ1-5|TRBV7-2|14
CASSLGRVNQPQHF
>-|TRBJ1-6|TRBV18|13
CASSPDWDSPLHF
>once|TRBJ2-7|TRBV7-2|17
CASSPAGGGLSSYEQYF
>few|TRBJ2-2|TRBV6-1|14
CASSELRDTGELFF
>-|TRBJ1-1|TRBV4-3|15
CASSQDPGRGTEAFF
>-|TRBJ2-3|TRBV14|12
CASSHLTDTQYF
>-|TRBJ2-7|TRBV27|17
CASSFGLAGARSYEQYF
>-|TRBJ2-5|TRBV7-6|11
CASSSEETQYF
>-|TRBJ2-2|TRBV7-9|15
CASSPGLGDTGELFF
>-|TRBJ1-1|TRBV9|18
CASSVGGATDRWDTEAFF
>-|TRBJ1-5|TRBV7-6|16
CASSLAIIYRYQPQHF
>-|TRBJ1-2|TRBV28|15
CASRPMEGAGNGYTF
>-|TRBJ1-5|TRBV4-3|16
CASSQEAGGSNQPQHF
>-|TRBJ2-2|TRBV7-8|18
CASSLDVGSPRNTGELFF
>once|TRBJ1-3|TRBV4-1|19
CASSQGQGAFLSLGNTIYF
>once|TRBJ1-2|TRBV10-3|14
CAISNDLPTYGYTF
>-|TRBJ2-2|TRBV28|13
CASLFGDTGELFF
>-|TRBJ2-5|TRBV5-6|15
CASSTGLGFQETQYF
>-|TRBJ1-2|TRBV15|15
CATSRDGGRNYGYTF
>-|TRBJ1-2|TRBV3-1/TRBV3-2|13
CASSLDRVPRYTF
>-|TRBJ2-2|TRBV6-2/TRBV6-3|17
CASSGLAGGTYTGELFF
>-|TRBJ2-1|TRBV28|14
CASSLAGGHHEQFF
>once|TRBJ2-1|TRBV7-2|16
CASSLLAGGTYNEQFF
>-|TRBJ2-2|TRBV5-4|14
CASSLSVNTGELFF
>-|TRBJ1-3|TRBV19|14
CASTQEGPGNTIYF
>-|TRBJ1-4|TRBV18|15
CASSHSVATNEKLFF
>once|TRBJ1-5|TRBV2|14
CASKSGLGNQPQHF
>-|TRBJ1-3|TRBV2|14
CASSDSHSGNTIYF